What follows is one TCR beta chain and its context. Source study methods: Researchers report that nucleated cell counts were estimated from reference gene primer amplification. Some clones are missing from TCRdb's copy, which holds only in-frame ones; the method was immunoSEQ multiplex PCR. V, J and clone size are those of that table, while D and trimming were read from the DNA. The table shows 90,000 to 130,000 clones, with approximately 85% occurring only once. Germline assignment: CDR1 MNHEY and CDR2 SVGAGI. With 6 bases removed from V and 4 bases from J, the gap between germline ends came to 12 bases. This CDR3 region has 14 residues. The entry originates in a study of blood T cell repertoires in COVID-19. The wider study: Samples taken during acute and convalescent COVID-19 were collected in the United States, Italy and Spain. The analysed material was cDNA or gDNA that came from T cells, B-cell-depleted T cells, or PBMCs.

The source of this sequence is a man aged 35 to 55 with acute or convalescent COVID-19. This chain joins TRBV6-5 and TRBJ1-4; weak D call: TRBD1 (5 bases). The specimen was peripheral blood. CDR3 region: CASSRDSYNEKLFF. The DNA of the CDR3 is TGTGCCAGCAGCCGCGACAGCTATAATGAAAAACTGTTTTTT.